Included here is one TCR beta chain sequence, with context. Its antigen specificity is not known. No much larger clonotype is one base removed from it; base qualities were not supplied. This sample was included in a study of persistence of HIV-infected CD4 T cells (dated by TCRdb to about 2020). Regarding the research as a whole: CMV- and HIV-1 Gag-responding CD4+ T cells were isolated from ART-treated individuals so that antigen-driven clonal expansion of HIV-1-infected cells could be examined. Participants had been on suppressive ART for a median of roughly eight years. Peripheral blood samples of up to about 200 mL were collected at multiple time points, except for a couple of participants, who underwent leukapheresis at a single time point. TCRbeta sequencing assessed the clonality of all cells in each sorted population, while proviral sequencing assessed the clonality of infected cells. Cross-participant TCR cluster analysis included roughly eight participants for CMV and six or seven participants for Gag.

The sample's treatment or condition label, decoded: suppressive antiretroviral therapy. A pool of overlapping HIV-1 Gag 15-mer peptides, at about 1 ug per peptide per mL, was used to stimulate the cells. Nonresponding CD40L-negative CD69-negative CD45RO-high memory CD4+ T cells were sorted as memory populations depleted of antigen-responding cells. HIV-1-infected adults in whom suppressive ART had been started during chronic infection were enrolled as participants. Plasma HIV-1 RNA had been undetectable (below 50 copies/mL) in participants for at least 4 years. To be included, a participant needed positive CMV serology and a CD4+ T cell count above 400 cells/uL. Before stimulation, PBMCs were isolated using density centrifugation and depleted of CD8+ T cells. For approximately 17 hours, CD8-depleted PBMCs were stimulated with anti-CD28/CD49d costimulation, a CD40-blocking antibody, and enfuvirtide, which was added to prevent new infections. Sorting was done on either a Beckman Coulter MoFlo Legacy or an XDP sorter, and propidium iodide was used to exclude dead cells. Genomic DNA was extracted using the QIAamp DNA Mini Kit for samples with more than one million cells and using the Quick-DNA Microprep Kit for all other samples.

Study-wide conclusions, independent of this receptor: Within the same sorted populations, TCR oligoclonality correlated with proviral oligoclonality. Significantly lower TCRbeta richness was observed in CMV- and Gag-responding cells than in anti-CD3/anti-CD28-responding cells, and higher oligoclonality was observed in CMV-responding cells than in CD3/CD28-stimulated and Gag-responding cells. The study involved few individuals and tested only a limited range of antigens. Antigen-responding cells were enriched for degenerate expanded CDR3beta sequences, which suggests convergent selection of CD4+ responses to CMV and Gag. Bulk TCR analyses could not be restricted to the rare CMV-responding cells that actually carried HIV-1 proviruses.

The germline V gene encodes CDR1 MDHEN and CDR2 SYDVKM. Spanning cysteine to phenylalanine, the CDR3 consists of 14 amino acids. Just CDR3 DNA is preserved here, 42 bases in frame from base 1. Trimming accounts for 6 bases at V and 5 bases at J, while the number of junction bases matched to no gene is 7. TCRbeta repertoires were sequenced from genomic DNA with the immunoSEQ hsTCRB assay version 4 in survey mode. Genomic DNA was diluted to 8 to 10 ng/uL, using up to roughly 1 ug per sample for TCRbeta sequencing. Under the source paper's analysis protocol: ImmunoSeq Analyzer 3.0 was used for analysis of TCRbeta data, and diversity was computed on productive nucleotide rearrangements. The improved Chao index was used to estimate lower-bound TCR diversity, and the Gini coefficient was used to estimate clonality using the Immunarch R package. Different nucleotide rearrangements encoding the same CDR3beta amino acid sequence were counted as distinct clonotypes. TCRbeta sequences significantly enriched in antigen-responding cells relative to anti-CD3/anti-CD28-activated cells were identified by differential abundance analysis. GLIPH2 grouped TCRs by predicted peptide-MHC specificity, both within each participant and across combined participant data sets. In its TCRdb copy, this immuneACCESS table keeps in-frame sequences only and misses some clones. Where compared with another copy, unresolved V genes explain less than half of these, and the others have no known cause. That table gives V, J and clone size, and the DNA gave D and trimming. The sample data list about 60,000 clones, and less than 85% of these were observed just once. Under 2% of the sample lies in the top ten.

The input for sequencing was CD4+ T cells sorted from PBMCs after roughly 18-hour stimulation, taken from a patient who received antiretroviral therapy. The sample's cell subset or site, from its label and the paper: CD40L-CD69- CD45RO-high memory CD4 T cells not responding to Gag peptides. The sequence is built from TRBV28 and TRBJ2-3; 8 bases in the junction line up with TRBD1. This sequence originates from an adult man with HIV who was CMV-seropositive. The DNA sequence follows: TGTGCCAGCAGCGGCAGGGGGCTGAAAGATACGCAGTATTTT. Its coded protein is CASSGRGLKDTQYF.